These 2 T cell receptor beta chains share one sample of origin, sequenced in a study of cytomegalovirus exposure and HLA in healthy donors. With 60 Vbeta and 13 Jbeta primers, the PCR was carried out. The repertoire was sequenced with immunoSEQ multiplex PCR; TCRdb's copy has only in-frame clones and lacks some. The sample yields 150,000 to 200,000 clones, 79% seen once. Sequenced material: PBMCs. The receptors were sampled from a woman in her forties or fifties in good health and CMV-seronegative.

A single count supports this clone. The chain has TRBV7-9 and TRBJ1-1, with TRBD1 identical over 7 bases. CDR3 length: 15 amino acids. Germline V gives CDR1 SEHNR, CDR2 FQNEAQ (reference sequence). V was pared by 5 bases and J by 0 bases, with 6 bases of the junction left unmatched. The CDR3 DNA follows: TGTGCCAGCAGCGCCCTCAGGGGGATGAACACTGAAGCTTTCTTT. This sequence encodes CASSALRGMNTEAFF.

This chain joins TRBV5-1 and TRBJ1-5; the match to TRBD1 covers 9 bases. J lost 1 base, V lost 6 bases, and 11 bases had no gene match. Per the germline V gene, CDR1 is SGHRS and CDR2 is YFSETQ. The CDR3 is 17 residues long. The CDR3 coding sequence is TGCGCCAGCATCTGGGCTGGGACAGGGTACAGCAATCAGCCCCAGCATTTT. Protein sequence: CASIWAGTGYSNQPQHF. The complete variable domain, with remaining parts taken from reference TRBV5-1 and TRBJ1-5, reads KAGVTQTPRYLIKTRGQQVTLSCSPISGHRSVSWYQQTPGQGLQFLFEYFSETQRNKGNFPGRFSGRQFSNSRSEMNVSTLELGDSALYLCASIWAGTGYSNQPQHFGDGTRLSIL.